This TCR beta chain derives from a study of cytomegalovirus exposure and HLA in healthy donors (dated by TCRdb to between 2016 and 2019). Study-wide context: An earlier analysis of approximately 640 of the donors reported 250 to 350 Gb of sequence data and 117 million unique TCR beta sequences from about 200 million T cells. The study aimed to test whether signatures of past pathogen exposure could be identified by cataloging public T cell receptors. The later analysis used no new phenotypic data to find candidate immune exposures, relying instead on TCR beta sequences and their occurrence across donors. On average, roughly 250,000 unique TCR beta nucleotide sequences were sequenced per donor among several hundred genotyped donors of the cohort, with approximately 18% of those sequences being non-productive. All discovery cohort repertoires had been generated on a single sequencing platform. Among the roughly 400 genotyped donors, approximately 76% belonged to the genetic ancestry cluster associated with self-reported Caucasian donors. Five DR-DQ haplotypes were handled as single units for association and clustering because linkage in the cohort was strong. To predict cytomegalovirus infection status, the study brought together high-throughput TCR immunosequencing, statistical association of individual TCRs with disease status, and machine learning. Typing coverage differed by locus: A, B, C, DRB1 and DQB1 were typed in roughly 629-640 donors, DQA1 in about 500, DPA1 in some 600, and DPB1 in roughly 450. About 310 gigabases of sequencing data and around 87 million unique TCR sequences were included in an early release covering about 600 HLA-typed donors. Both class I and class II loci were covered by HLA typing, at four-digit resolution. A later genetic analysis used genome-wide SNP genotypes for about 65% of the 666 donors, treating that subset as a discovery cohort. Besides the first cohort of roughly 660 subjects, a separate validation cohort made up of 120 or so different subjects was used. Donor age, sex, ethnicity and CMV serostatus were compiled together with the repertoire data. A later analysis re-analyzed previously published TCR beta repertoires from roughly 690 donors and added high-resolution HLA genotyping to study TCR occurrence patterns. In an earlier analysis of around 540 of the donors, high-throughput TCR beta sequencing was used to judge whether each TCR beta V gene segment behaved as functional or pseudogenic. The T cell repertoires of 670 or so subjects were profiled by immunosequencing and related to cytomegalovirus serostatus.

The cohort was made up of 500 to 800 healthy bone marrow donors. At the time of sampling, every cohort member was nominally healthy, though immune exposures that went unrecorded were likely present. The donor was CMV seropositive and was included in the group of 250 to 350 seropositive cohort members. Each donor provided a peripheral blood sample, and peripheral blood mononuclear cells were used for TCR beta sequencing. The Qiagen DNeasy Blood Extraction Kit was used to extract genomic DNA from the blood cell samples. Preparation of the library involved the immunoSEQ multiplex PCR assay. The multiplex PCR relied on a mix of 60 forward primers for TCR Vbeta segments and 13 reverse primers for TCR Jbeta segments. The CDR3 region of rearranged TCR beta genes was amplified from genomic DNA with a multiplex PCR assay. On the Illumina HiSeq System, the amplified TCR beta libraries were sequenced as 87-base-pair reads. The paper's data handling went like this. A later analysis tallied tens of millions of unique TCR beta chains across the 666 repertoires, and some 12 million of those chains were shared by two or more donors. Raw reads were error-corrected and collapsed into unique sequences with a nearest-neighbor algorithm that merged closely related sequences to remove PCR and sequencing errors. V, D and J gene segments were assigned by aligning CDR3 sequences to IMGT reference sequences. For a sequence to be retained, a match of at least six nucleotides was required to both a V gene segment and a J gene segment. Rearrangements were classified as productive when the CDR3 lacked stop codons and remained in frame with V and J, and all other rearrangements were classified as non-productive. CDR3 was defined according to IMGT convention as the region running from the second conserved V-encoded cysteine to the conserved J-encoded phenylalanine. The earlier analysis of roughly 590 of the donors excluded sequences that lacked an unambiguous match to a single V gene segment. An earlier analysis of a few hundred of the donors classified V segments as functional when productive rearrangements were above 56.7% and as segregating when the standard deviation between donors was above 5%. A statistical classification framework was developed to diagnose cytomegalovirus status using the catalog of TCR beta chain sequences. In a later analysis, TCR nucleotide sequences were compared against IMGT/GENE-DB human TR gene sequences so that V and J genes could be assigned. In a later analysis, CDR3 sequences and most-parsimonious VDJ recombination scenarios were assigned using the TCRdist pipeline. In a later analysis, each TCR beta chain was defined by its CDR3 amino acid sequence together with its V-gene family, and reads without a unique V-gene family were excluded. To address suspected cross-contamination and a sequencing artifact, a later analysis removed 450 to 700 highly shared, low-generation-probability nucleotide sequences. A later analysis calculated a clonal expansion index for each public chain from normalized within-repertoire ranks of inferred template counts. A later analysis computed generation probabilities with a VDJ recombination model fitted to out-of-frame rearrangements, and checked the results against IGoR. Hypergeometric tests were used in a later analysis to score TCR-TCR, TCR-HLA and TCR-CMV co-occurrence, with a repertoire-size bias correction applied to the TCR pairs. False discovery rates were estimated in a later analysis by permuting HLA or CMV assignments 20 times. A later analysis grouped co-occurring TCRs with DBSCAN, adding TCRdist sequence similarity when clustering within HLA-allele-positive subsets. Co-occurrence clustering excluded repertoires with fewer than 30,000 or more than 120,000 public chains, plus five with anomalous nucleotide sharing. TCRdb holds this immuneACCESS table with in-frame rearrangements only. Some clones are missing; in checked studies, unresolved V genes explain under half, and the rest has no known cause. D and trimming come from the DNA, and the V and J calls and clone size come from that table. This sample has some 120,000 clones in its table, and roughly 80% of those were observed once. The ten largest make up over 2% of the sample.

The study at large found these results: Presence/absence analyses assumed roughly uniform sequencing depth across donors, an assumption that may not hold. In an earlier analysis of roughly 500 of the donors, most TCR beta V segments appeared in productive rearrangements about 87% or about 30% of the time, broadly matching IMGT annotations. According to a later analysis, most CMV-associated TCR beta chains appeared to be HLA-restricted, and the HLA associations seemed to be driven largely by CMV exposure. The earlier analysis of almost 600 of the donors excluded 15 to 20 rarely observed V segments, including chromosome 9 orphons, because counts were too low. A further reported finding was that TCR beta sequences accurately predicted the HLA-A and HLA-B alleles for most subjects in the first cohort. Compared with the approximately 720-donor mean, donors in an Asian-associated ancestry cluster had fewer N-insertions in productive TCRs, according to a later genetic analysis. A later genetic analysis associated a missense DCLRE1C variant with V-gene and J-gene trimming of TCR beta chains, and an independent cohort replicated the association. The cohort was sequenced for TCR beta chains only, and without alpha or paired-chain data the features that could be detected were limited. HLA typing was unavailable for some donors at each locus, so association tests used only the typed subset. In the study, some 160 TCR beta chains were listed as associated with cytomegalovirus. Linkage disequilibrium might explain the correlated functional status among segregating V segments, but an unknown experimental factor could not be excluded. Some IMGT-functional V segments, including TRBV6-2 and TRBV6-3, could not be distinguished by the 87-base-pair reads and were therefore excluded. While some public TCRs were present in many individuals, most TCR sequences turned up only very rarely across donors. In both the original and validation cohorts, the classifier was reported to diagnose cytomegalovirus status with high specificity and sensitivity. CMV serostatus was the only immune exposure information available for the cohort. In a later analysis, HLA-associated TCR beta chains showed more clonal expansion and lower generation probabilities than non-associated chains that were equally common. A later analysis found that TCR association rates varied across HLA loci, with DRB1 alleles showing the most associated TCRs and HLA-C alleles the fewest. According to a later analysis, parvovirus B19, influenza, CMV and Epstein-Barr virus appeared linked to several top co-occurrence clusters. Strong co-occurrence of HLA alleles, especially DR and DQ, made assigning TCR associations to individual alleles difficult. Specific HLA alleles were associated with 15,000 to 20,000 TCR beta sequences at a false discovery rate of 0.05 in a later analysis. In vitro tests confirmed that a few of the cytomegalovirus-associated TCR beta chains recognize cytomegalovirus antigens. It was suggested by the authors that the approach could potentially be generalized to other disease states and immunological phenotypes. The sequencing pipeline was judged likely to have produced a cluster of highly shared sequence variants as a technical artifact.

From the germline V gene, CDR1 is MNHEY and CDR2 is SVGAGI. The CDR3 runs 14 amino acids, cysteine and phenylalanine included. The entry retains the CDR3 DNA only, 42 bases that are in frame from base 1. Trimming takes 5 bases from V and 2 bases from J, and the germline ends sit 12 bases apart. A word on this clone: What antigen it recognizes has not been identified. The record has no base qualities; no much larger clone is one base away.

Sequenced sample: PBMCs. The chain is encoded by TRBV6-5 joined to TRBJ1-2; the best D guess is TRBD1, with 5 bases matching. This TCR was recovered from a woman in her thirties or forties in good health and CMV-seropositive. This receptor carries the CDR3 CASSASTVNYGYTF. The DNA sequence follows: TGTGCCAGCAGTGCATCGACAGTAAACTATGGCTACACCTTC.